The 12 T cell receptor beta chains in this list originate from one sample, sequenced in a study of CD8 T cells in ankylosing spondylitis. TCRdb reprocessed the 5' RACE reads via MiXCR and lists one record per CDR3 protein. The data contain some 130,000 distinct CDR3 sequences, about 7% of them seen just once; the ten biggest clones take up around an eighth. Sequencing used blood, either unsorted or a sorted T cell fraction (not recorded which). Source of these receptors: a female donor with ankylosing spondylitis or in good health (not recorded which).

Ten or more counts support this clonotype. The CDR3 nucleotides read TGTGCCAGCAGCGGGACGCCGTGGACAGGGGGCCTGGATACGCAGTATTTT. Protein sequence: CASSGTPWTGGLDTQYF. The rearrangement uses TRBV21-1 and TRBJ2-3; the DNA was not used to check the table's D call, TRBD1. TRBV21-1 is termed a pseudogene. This CDR3 comprises 17 residues.

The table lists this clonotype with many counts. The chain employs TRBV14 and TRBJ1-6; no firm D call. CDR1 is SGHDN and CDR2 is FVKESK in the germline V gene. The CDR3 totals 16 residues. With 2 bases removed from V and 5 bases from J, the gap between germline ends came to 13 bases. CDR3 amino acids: CASSQRRPSDNSPLHF. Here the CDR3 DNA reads TGTGCCAGCAGCCAACGTAGGCCCTCGGATAATTCACCCCTCCACTTT.

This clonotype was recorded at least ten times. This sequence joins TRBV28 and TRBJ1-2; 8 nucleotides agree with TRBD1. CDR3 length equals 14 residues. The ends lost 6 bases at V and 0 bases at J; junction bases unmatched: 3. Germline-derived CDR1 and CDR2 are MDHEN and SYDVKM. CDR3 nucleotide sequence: TGTGCCAGCAGGACGGGACAGGCTAACTATGGCTACACCTTC. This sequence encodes CASRTGQANYGYTF.

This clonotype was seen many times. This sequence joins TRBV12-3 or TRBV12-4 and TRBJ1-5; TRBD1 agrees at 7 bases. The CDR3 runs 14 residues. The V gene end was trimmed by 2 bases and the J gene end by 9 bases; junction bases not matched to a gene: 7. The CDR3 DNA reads TGTGCCAGCAGTTTAACAGGGGACCGGGGGCCCCAGCATTTT. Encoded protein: CASSLTGDRGPQHF.

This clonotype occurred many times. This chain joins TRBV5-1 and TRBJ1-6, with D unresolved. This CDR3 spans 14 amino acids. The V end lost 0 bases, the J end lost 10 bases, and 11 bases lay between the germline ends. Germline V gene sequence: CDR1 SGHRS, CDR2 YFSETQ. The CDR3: CASSLGQSGSPLHF. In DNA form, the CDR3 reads TGCGCCAGCAGCTTGGGTCAGAGTGGATCACCCCTCCACTTT.

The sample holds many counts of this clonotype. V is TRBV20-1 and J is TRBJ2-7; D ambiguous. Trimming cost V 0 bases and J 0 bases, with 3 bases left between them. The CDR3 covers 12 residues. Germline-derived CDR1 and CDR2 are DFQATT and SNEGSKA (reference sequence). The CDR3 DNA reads TGCAGTGCTAGAGAACTCTCCTACGAGCAGTACTTC. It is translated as CSARELSYEQYF.

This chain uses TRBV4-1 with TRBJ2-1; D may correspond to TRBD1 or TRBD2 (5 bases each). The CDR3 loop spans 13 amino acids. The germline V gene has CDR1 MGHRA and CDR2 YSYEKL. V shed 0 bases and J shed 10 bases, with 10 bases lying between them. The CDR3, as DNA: TGCGCCAGCAGCCAAGAACGGGGCTCAGAGCAGTTCTTC. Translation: CASSQERGSEQFF.

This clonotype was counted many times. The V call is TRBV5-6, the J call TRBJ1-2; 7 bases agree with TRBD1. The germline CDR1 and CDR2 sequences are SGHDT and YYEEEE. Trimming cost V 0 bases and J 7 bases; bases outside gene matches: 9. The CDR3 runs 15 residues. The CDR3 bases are TGTGCCAGCAGCTTGGCCACAGGGGAAGTCGCTGGCTACACCTTC. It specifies CASSLATGEVAGYTF.

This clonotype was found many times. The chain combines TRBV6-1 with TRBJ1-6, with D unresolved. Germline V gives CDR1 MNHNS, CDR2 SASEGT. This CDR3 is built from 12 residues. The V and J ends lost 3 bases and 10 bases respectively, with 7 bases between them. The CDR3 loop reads CASSDRRSPLHF. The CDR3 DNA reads TGTGCCAGCAGTGACAGGCGGTCACCCCTCCACTTT.

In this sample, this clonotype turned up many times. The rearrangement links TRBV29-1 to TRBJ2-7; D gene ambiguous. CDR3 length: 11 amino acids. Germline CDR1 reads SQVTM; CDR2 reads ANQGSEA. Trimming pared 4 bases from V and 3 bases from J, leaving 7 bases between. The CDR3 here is CSVVENYEQYF. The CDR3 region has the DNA TGCAGCGTTGTGGAGAACTACGAGCAGTACTTC.

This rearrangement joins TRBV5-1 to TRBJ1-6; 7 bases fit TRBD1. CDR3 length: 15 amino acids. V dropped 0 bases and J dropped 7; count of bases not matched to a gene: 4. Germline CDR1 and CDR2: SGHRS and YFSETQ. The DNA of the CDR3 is TGCGCCAGCAGCTTGGAGACAGGGAGGAATTCACCCCTCCACTTT. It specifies CASSLETGRNSPLHF.

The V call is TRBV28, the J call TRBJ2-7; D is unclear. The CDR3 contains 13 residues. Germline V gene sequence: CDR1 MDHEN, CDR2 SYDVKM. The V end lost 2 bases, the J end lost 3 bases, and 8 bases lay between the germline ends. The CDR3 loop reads CASSLQADYEQYF. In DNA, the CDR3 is TGTGCCAGCAGTTTACAGGCTGACTACGAGCAGTACTTC. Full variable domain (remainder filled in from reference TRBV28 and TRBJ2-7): DVKVTQSSRYLVKRTGEKVFLECVQDMDHENMFWYRQDPGLGLRLIYFSYDVKMKEKGDIPEGYSVSREKKERFSLILESASTNQTSMYLCASSLQADYEQYFGPGTRLTVT.